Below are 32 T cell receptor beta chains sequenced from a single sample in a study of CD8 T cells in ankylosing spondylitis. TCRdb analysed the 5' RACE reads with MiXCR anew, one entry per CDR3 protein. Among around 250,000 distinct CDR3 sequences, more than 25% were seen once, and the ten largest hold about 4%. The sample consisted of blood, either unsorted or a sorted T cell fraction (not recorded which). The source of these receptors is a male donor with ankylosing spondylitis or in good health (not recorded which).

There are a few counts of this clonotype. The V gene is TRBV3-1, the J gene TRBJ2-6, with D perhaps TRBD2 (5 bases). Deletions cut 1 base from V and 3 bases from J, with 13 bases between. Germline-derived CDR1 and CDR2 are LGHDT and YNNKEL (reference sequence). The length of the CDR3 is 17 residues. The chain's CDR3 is CASSQGAPGVGANVLTF. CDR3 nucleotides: TGTGCCAGCAGCCAAGGCGCGCCCGGGGTTGGGGCCAACGTCCTGACTTTC.

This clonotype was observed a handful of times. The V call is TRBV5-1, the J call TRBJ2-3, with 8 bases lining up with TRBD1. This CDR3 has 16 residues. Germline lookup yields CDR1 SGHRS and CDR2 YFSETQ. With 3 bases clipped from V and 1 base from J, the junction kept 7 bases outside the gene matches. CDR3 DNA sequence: TGCGCCAGCAGCTACGCGCAGGGGGCCGGCACAGATACGCAGTATTTT. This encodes CASSYAQGAGTDTQYF.

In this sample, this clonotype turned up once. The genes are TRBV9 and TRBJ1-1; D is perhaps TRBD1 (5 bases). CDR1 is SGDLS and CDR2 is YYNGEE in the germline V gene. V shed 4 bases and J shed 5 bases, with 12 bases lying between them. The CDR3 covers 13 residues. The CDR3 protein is CASSSTVQTEAFF. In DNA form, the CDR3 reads TGTGCCAGCAGCTCGACAGTACAAACTGAAGCTTTCTTT.

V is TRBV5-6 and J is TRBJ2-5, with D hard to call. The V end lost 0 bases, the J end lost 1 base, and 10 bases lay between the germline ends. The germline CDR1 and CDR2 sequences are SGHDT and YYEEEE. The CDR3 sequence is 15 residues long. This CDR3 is CASSLASGRQETQYF. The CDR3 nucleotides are TGTGCCAGCAGCTTGGCCTCGGGCCGCCAAGAGACCCAGTACTTC.

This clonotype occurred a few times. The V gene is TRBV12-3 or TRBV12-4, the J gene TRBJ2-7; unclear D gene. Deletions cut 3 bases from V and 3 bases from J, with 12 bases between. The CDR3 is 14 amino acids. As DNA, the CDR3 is TGTGCCAGCAGTTTTCGGAGAGTAGGCTACGAGCAGTACTTC. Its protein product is CASSFRRVGYEQYF.

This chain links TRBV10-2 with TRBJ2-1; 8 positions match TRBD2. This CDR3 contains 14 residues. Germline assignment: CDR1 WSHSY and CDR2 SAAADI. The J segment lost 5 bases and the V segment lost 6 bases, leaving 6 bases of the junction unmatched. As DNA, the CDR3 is TGCGCCAGCAGGATAGCGGGGACCAACAATGAGCAGTTCTTC. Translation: CASRIAGTNNEQFF.

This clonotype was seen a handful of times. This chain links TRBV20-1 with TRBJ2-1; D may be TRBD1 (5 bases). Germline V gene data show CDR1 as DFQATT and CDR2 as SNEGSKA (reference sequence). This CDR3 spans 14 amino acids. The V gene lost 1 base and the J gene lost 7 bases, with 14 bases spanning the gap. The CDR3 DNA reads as TGCAGTGCTAGAGTGGATGGGGCAAGGAATGAGCAGTTCTTC. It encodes CSARVDGARNEQFF.

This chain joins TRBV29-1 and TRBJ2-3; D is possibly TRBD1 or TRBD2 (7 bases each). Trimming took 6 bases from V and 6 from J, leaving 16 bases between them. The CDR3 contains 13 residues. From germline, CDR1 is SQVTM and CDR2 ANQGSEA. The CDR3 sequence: CSVSGGQADTQYF. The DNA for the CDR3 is TGCAGCGTCTCGGGAGGACAGGCTGATACGCAGTATTTT.

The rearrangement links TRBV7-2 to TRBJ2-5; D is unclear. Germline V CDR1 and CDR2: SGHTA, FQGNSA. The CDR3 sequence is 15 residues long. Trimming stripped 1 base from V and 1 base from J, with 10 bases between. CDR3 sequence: CASSLDRAIQETQYF. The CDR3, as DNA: TGTGCCAGCAGCTTAGACAGAGCAATCCAAGAGACCCAGTACTTC.

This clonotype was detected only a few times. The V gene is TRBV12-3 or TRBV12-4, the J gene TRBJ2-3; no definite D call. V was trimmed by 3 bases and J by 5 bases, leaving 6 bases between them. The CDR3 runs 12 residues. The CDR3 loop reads CASSFYGDTQYF. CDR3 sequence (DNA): TGTGCCAGCAGTTTCTACGGAGATACGCAGTATTTT.

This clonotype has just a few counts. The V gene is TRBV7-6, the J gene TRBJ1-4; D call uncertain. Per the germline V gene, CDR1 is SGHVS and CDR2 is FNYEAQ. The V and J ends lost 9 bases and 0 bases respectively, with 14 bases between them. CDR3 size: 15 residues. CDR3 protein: CASTPLVATNEKLFF. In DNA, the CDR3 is TGTGCCAGTACCCCTCTAGTTGCAACTAATGAAAAACTGTTTTTT.

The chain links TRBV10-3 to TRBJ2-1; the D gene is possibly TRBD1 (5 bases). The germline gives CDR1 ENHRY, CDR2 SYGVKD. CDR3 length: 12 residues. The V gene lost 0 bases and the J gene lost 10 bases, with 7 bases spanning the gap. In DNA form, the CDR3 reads TGTGCCATCAGTGAGTCTAGGACAGAGCAGTTCTTC. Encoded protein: CAISESRTEQFF.

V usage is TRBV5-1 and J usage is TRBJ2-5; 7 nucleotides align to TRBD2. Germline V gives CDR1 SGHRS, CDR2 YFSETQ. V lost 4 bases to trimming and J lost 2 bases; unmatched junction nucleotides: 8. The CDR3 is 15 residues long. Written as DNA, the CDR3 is TGCGCCAGCAGCCCCGCGGGGAGGGGTCAAGAGACCCAGTACTTC. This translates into CASSPAGRGQETQYF.

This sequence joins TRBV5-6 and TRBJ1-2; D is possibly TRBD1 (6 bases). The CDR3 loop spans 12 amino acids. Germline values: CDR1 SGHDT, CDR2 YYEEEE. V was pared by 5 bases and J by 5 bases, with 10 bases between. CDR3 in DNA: TGTGCCAGCAGGCTTCAGGGGTATGGCTACACCTTC. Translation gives CASRLQGYGYTF.

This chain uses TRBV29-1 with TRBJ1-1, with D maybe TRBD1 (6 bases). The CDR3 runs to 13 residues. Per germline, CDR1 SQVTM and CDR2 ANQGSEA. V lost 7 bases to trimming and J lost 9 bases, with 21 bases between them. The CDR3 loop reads CSAGGFGQGKAFF. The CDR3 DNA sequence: TGCAGCGCCGGAGGTTTTGGGCAGGGGAAAGCTTTCTTT.

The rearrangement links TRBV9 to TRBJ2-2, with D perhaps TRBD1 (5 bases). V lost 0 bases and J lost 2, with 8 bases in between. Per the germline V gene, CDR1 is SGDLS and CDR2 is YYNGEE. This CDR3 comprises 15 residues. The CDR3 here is CASSVEGHNTGELFF. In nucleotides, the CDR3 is TGTGCCAGCAGCGTAGAGGGGCACAACACCGGGGAGCTGTTTTTT.

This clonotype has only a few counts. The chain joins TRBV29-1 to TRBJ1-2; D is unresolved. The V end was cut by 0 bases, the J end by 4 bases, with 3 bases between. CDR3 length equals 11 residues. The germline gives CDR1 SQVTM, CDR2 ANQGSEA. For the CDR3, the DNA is TGCAGCGTTGAAGATACCTATGGCTACACCTTC. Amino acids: CSVEDTYGYTF.

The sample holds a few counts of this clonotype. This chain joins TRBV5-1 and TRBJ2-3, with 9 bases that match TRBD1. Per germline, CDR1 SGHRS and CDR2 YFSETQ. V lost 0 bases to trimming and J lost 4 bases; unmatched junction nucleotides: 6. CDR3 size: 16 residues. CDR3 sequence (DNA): TGCGCCAGCAGCTTGGGAGGGACAGGGATCGCAGATACGCAGTATTTT. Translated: CASSLGGTGIADTQYF.

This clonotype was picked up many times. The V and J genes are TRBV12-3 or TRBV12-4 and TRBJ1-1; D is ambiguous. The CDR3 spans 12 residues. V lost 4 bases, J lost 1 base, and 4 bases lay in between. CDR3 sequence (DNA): TGTGCCAGCAGTTATGCGAACACTGAAGCTTTCTTT. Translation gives CASSYANTEAFF.

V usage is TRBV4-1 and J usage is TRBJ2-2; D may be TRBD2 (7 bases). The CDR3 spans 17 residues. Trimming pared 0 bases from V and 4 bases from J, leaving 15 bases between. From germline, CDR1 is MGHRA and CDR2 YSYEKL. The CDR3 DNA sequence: TGCGCCAGCAGCCAAGATGATGGCGGGGGCTTCACCGGGGAGCTGTTTTTT. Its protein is CASSQDDGGGFTGELFF.

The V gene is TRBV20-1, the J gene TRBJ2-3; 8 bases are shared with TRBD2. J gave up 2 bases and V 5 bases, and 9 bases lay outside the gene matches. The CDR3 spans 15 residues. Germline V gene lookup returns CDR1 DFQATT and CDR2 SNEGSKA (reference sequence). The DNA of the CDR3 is TGCAGTGCTCTCAAGGGACTAGGGATCACAGATACGCAGTATTTT. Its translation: CSALKGLGITDTQYF.

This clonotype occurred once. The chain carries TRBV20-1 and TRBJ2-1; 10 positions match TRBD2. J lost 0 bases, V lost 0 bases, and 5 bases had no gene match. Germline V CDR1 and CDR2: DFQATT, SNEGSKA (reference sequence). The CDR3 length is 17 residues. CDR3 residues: CSARDSSGGFSYNEQFF. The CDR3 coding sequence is TGCAGTGCTAGAGACTCTAGCGGGGGCTTCTCCTACAATGAGCAGTTCTTC.

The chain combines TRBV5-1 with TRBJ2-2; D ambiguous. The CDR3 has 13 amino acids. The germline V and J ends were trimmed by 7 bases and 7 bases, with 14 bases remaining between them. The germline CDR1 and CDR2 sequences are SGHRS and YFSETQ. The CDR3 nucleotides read TGCGCCAGCGTCCCGCTCCCCGGCGGGGAGCTGTTTTTT. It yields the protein CASVPLPGGELFF.

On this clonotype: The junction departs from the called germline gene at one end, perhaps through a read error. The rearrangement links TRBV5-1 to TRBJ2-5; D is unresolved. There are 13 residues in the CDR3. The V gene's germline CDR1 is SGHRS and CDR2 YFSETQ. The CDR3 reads CASSLGGVETQYF. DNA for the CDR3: TGTGCCAGCAGCTTGGGTGGGGTGGAGACCCAGTACTTC.

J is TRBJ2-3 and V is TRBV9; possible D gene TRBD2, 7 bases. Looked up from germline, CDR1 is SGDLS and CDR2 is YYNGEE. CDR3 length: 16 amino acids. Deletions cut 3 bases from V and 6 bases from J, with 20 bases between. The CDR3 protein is CASSGLRGGLTDTQYF. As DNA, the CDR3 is TGTGCCAGCAGCGGACTTAGGGGGGGGCTCACGGATACGCAGTATTTT.

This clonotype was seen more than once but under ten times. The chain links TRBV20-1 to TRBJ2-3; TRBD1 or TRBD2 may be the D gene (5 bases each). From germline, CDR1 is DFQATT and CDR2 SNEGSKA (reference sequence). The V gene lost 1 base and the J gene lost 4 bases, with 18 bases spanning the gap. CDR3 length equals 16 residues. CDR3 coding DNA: TGCAGTGCTAGAGGGTTACGAGGGGCGAATTCAGATACGCAGTATTTT. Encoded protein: CSARGLRGANSDTQYF.

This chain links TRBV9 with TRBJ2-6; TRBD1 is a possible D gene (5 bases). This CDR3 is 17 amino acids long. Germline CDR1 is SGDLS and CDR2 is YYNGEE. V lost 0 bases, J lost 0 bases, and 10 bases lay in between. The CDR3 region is CASSVGYRSSGANVLTF. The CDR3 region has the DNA TGTGCCAGCAGCGTAGGATACAGGAGCTCTGGGGCCAACGTCCTGACTTTC.

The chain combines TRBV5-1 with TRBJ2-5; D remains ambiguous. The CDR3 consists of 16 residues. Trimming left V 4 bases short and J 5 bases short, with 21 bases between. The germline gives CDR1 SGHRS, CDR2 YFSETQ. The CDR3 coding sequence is TGCGCCAGCAGCGCAGTTGGAAGGGTCGCTGGGGAGACCCAGTACTTC. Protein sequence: CASSAVGRVAGETQYF. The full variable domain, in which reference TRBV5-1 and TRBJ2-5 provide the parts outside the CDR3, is KAGVTQTPRYLIKTRGQQVTLSCSPISGHRSVSWYQQTPGQGLQFLFEYFSETQRNKGNFPGRFSGRQFSNSRSEMNVSTLELGDSALYLCASSAVGRVAGETQYFGPGTRLLVL.

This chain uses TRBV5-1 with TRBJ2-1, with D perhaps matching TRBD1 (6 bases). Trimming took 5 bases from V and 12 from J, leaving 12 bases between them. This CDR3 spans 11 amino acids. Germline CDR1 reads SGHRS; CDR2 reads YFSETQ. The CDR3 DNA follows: TGCGCCAGCAGAACAGGGATATCGCAGTTCTTC. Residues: CASRTGISQFF.

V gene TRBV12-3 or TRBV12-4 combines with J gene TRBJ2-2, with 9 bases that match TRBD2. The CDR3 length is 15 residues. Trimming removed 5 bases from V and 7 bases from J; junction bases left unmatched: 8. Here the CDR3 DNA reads TGTGCCAGCAGTCCTTTAGCGGGGGTTGGCGGGGAGCTGTTTTTT. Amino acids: CASSPLAGVGGELFF.

The CDR3 DNA reads TGTGCCAGCAGATCAGGGGCCTCTGAGGGAAACACCATATATTTT. Protein product: CASRSGASEGNTIYF. The chain uses TRBV7-8 and TRBJ1-3, with D possibly matching TRBD1 (6 bases). Trimming stripped 6 bases from V and 4 bases from J, with 16 bases between. The germline gives CDR1 SGHVS, CDR2 FQNEAQ. The CDR3 is 15 amino acids.

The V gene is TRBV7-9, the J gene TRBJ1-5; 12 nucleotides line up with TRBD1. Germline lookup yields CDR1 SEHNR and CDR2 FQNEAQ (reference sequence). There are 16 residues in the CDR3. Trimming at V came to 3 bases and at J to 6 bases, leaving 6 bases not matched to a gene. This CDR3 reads CASSLGTGGVIQPQHF. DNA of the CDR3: TGTGCCAGCAGCTTGGGGACAGGGGGCGTCATTCAGCCCCAGCATTTT. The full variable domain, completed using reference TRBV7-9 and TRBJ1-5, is DTGVSQNPRHKITKRGQNVTFRCDPISEHNRLYWYRQTLGQGPEFLTYFQNEAQLEKSRLLSDRFSAERPKGSFSTLEIQRTEQGDSAMYLCASSLGTGGVIQPQHFGDGTRLSIL.